This passage covers 21 T cell receptor beta chains from one sample sequenced in a study of siplizumab effects on memory and regulatory T cells. Only in-frame clones appear in the TCRdb table, and some are missing; sequencing was by immunoSEQ multiplex PCR. Of approximately 6,500 clones in the sample, roughly 64% are singletons; the top ten hold approximately 15%. The specimen was effector memory CD8+ T cells sorted from blood. Subset specified: unstimulated CD8+ effector memory T cells. The receptors here all came from a human donor in good health.

The chain couples TRBV6-1 to TRBJ2-1; TRBD2 might be the D (5 bases). The CDR3 sequence is 14 residues long. Deletions cut 6 bases from V and 4 bases from J, with 13 bases between. Per germline, CDR1 MNHNS and CDR2 SASEGT. DNA of the CDR3: TGTGCCAGCAGCGACGAAAGCGGATACAATGAGCAGTTCTTC. It encodes CASSDESGYNEQFF.

V gene TRBV7-2 combines with J gene TRBJ2-1, with 11 bases lining up with TRBD2. Germline lookup yields CDR1 SGHTA and CDR2 FQGNSA. This CDR3 has 17 amino acids. V trimming: 2 bases; J trimming: 7 bases; junction bases outside the gene matches: 10. CDR3 sequence: CASSLIALAGGQNEQFF. Written as DNA, the CDR3 is TGTGCCAGCAGCTTAATCGCGTTAGCGGGGGGGCAAAATGAGCAGTTCTTC.

The chain uses TRBV28 and TRBJ2-5, with TRBD1 as a possible D gene (6 bases). The V end lost 3 bases, the J end lost 0 bases, and 11 bases lay between the germline ends. CDR3 length: 15 amino acids. Germline values: CDR1 MDHEN, CDR2 SYDVKM. This CDR3 reads CASSLPSGDQETQYF. The CDR3 nucleotides are TGTGCCAGCAGTTTGCCTTCAGGGGACCAAGAGACCCAGTACTTC.

This sequence joins TRBV19 and TRBJ2-5; D is uncertain. The CDR3 runs 15 residues. Trimming removed 2 bases from V and 5 bases from J, with 15 bases in between. CDR1 LNHDA and CDR2 SQIVND come from the germline V gene (reference sequence). The CDR3 sequence is CASSISRNNLETQYF. Written as DNA, the CDR3 is TGTGCCAGTAGTATAAGCAGGAACAACCTGGAGACCCAGTACTTC.

The genes are TRBV27 and TRBJ1-1, with TRBD1 as a possible D gene (6 bases). Germline CDR1 MNHEY, CDR2 SMNVEV (reference sequence). This CDR3 has 14 residues. Between the trimmed V and J ends, which lost 6 bases and 7 bases, there was a span of 18 bases. CDR3 DNA sequence: TGTGCCAGCAGGGTTGGGCGGGGAGGGGGTGAAGCTTTCTTT. This codes for CASRVGRGGGEAFF.

This chain uses TRBV7-2 with TRBJ1-4; no definite D call. This CDR3 contains 16 residues. From germline, CDR1 is SGHTA and CDR2 FQGNSA. With 5 bases removed from V and 0 bases from J, the gap between germline ends came to 13 bases. This CDR3 reads CASSLDLTATNEKLFF. The CDR3, as DNA: TGTGCCAGCAGCCTCGACCTTACTGCAACTAATGAAAAACTGTTTTTT. Based on the CDR3 plus reference TRBV7-2 and TRBJ1-4, the full variable domain is GAGVSQSPSNKVTEKGKDVELRCDPISGHTALYWYRQSLGQGLEFLIYFQGNSAPDKSGLPSDRFSAERTGGSVSTLTIQRTQQEDSAVYLCASSLDLTATNEKLFFGSGTQLSVL.

The V gene is TRBV11-3, the J gene TRBJ1-1; tentative D call: TRBD1 (5 bases). Per the germline V gene, CDR1 is SGHNT and CDR2 is YENEEA. V was trimmed by 2 bases and J by 11 bases, leaving 15 bases between them. The CDR3 spans 13 residues. The CDR3 coding sequence is TGTGCCAGCAGCTTAACTGGGGACTTGGGGGCTTTCTTT. Translating it yields CASSLTGDLGAFF.

This sequence joins TRBV5-6 and TRBJ1-1; no clear D gene. The ends were cut back, 2 bases at V and 1 base at J, with 6 bases in the middle. The CDR3 covers 13 residues. Germline CDR1 reads SGHDT; CDR2 reads YYEEEE. CDR3 in amino acids: CASSLEGNTEAFF. As DNA, the CDR3 is TGTGCCAGCAGCTTAGAAGGGAACACTGAAGCTTTCTTT.

The chain has TRBV11-2 and TRBJ2-1; TRBD1 matches at 7 bases. Trimming at V came to 5 bases and at J to 7 bases, leaving 8 bases not matched to a gene. This CDR3 has 14 residues. Per germline, CDR1 SGHAT and CDR2 FQNNGV. This CDR3 reads CASSHTGTANEQFF. In DNA form, the CDR3 reads TGTGCCAGCAGCCACACCGGGACAGCAAATGAGCAGTTCTTC.

The J gene is TRBJ1-1, the V gene TRBV5-6; perhaps TRBD1 as D (5 bases). The length of the CDR3 is 15 residues. Trimming stripped 2 bases from V and 6 bases from J, with 17 bases between. The germline V gene encodes CDR1 SGHDT and CDR2 YYEEEE. This CDR3 is CASSFSPGVLSEAFF. The CDR3 DNA reads TGTGCCAGCAGCTTTTCCCCGGGGGTTCTGTCTGAAGCTTTCTTT.

The genes are TRBV28 and TRBJ2-3; TRBD1 agrees at 7 bases. The CDR3 extends over 14 amino acids. V was clipped by 3 bases and J by 6 bases; unmatched bases: 6. Germline V gives CDR1 MDHEN, CDR2 SYDVKM. CDR3 in DNA: TGTGCCAGCAGTTTCCTACAGGGGACCGATACGCAGTATTTT. This codes for CASSFLQGTDTQYF.

By its share, this clone is medium-sized. The chain employs TRBV15 and TRBJ2-1; 7 bases fit TRBD2. Unmatched junction bases numbered 3, after V lost 0 bases and J lost 7 bases. Germline V CDR1 and CDR2: LNHNV, YYDKDF (reference sequence). There are 14 residues in the CDR3. This CDR3 reads CATSRDREGNEQFF. CDR3 DNA: TGTGCCACCAGCAGAGATAGGGAGGGGAATGAGCAGTTCTTC.

This chain connects TRBV5-5 to TRBJ1-6; TRBD1 aligns across 7 bases. Germline CDR1 and CDR2: SGHKS and YYEKEE (reference sequence). Germline trimming cut 2 bases from V and 7 bases from J; bases unmatched to any gene: 6. The CDR3 has 15 amino acids. The CDR3 loop reads CASSLAGTENSPLHF. As DNA, the CDR3 is TGTGCCAGCAGCTTAGCAGGGACAGAAAATTCACCCCTCCACTTT.

The rearrangement joins TRBV6-4 to TRBJ2-6; no clear D gene. V gave up 6 bases and J gave up 0 bases, with 9 bases separating them. The CDR3 totals 15 residues. From germline, CDR1 is MRHNA and CDR2 SNTAGT. The CDR3 coding sequence is TGTGCCAGCAGCGGCACGAGCTCTGGGGCCAACGTCCTGACTTTC. Translating gives CASSGTSSGANVLTF.

Only a few counts were recorded for this clone. The V call is TRBV4-1, the J call TRBJ2-3, with 12 bases lining up with TRBD2. J lost 5 bases, V lost 4 bases, and 16 bases had no gene match. The CDR3 totals 19 residues. Germline CDR1 is MGHRA and CDR2 is YSYEKL. In DNA, the CDR3 is TGCGCCAGCAGCCGACCGGGACTAGCGGGTAGCACGTTCGAAGATACGCAGTATTTT. This encodes CASSRPGLAGSTFEDTQYF.

The chain has TRBV9 and TRBJ2-4; tentative D call: TRBD2 (6 bases). This CDR3 has 18 residues. The V end was cut by 0 bases, the J end by 8 bases, with 24 bases between. CDR1 is SGDLS, CDR2 YYNGEE, per germline. The CDR3 region has the DNA TGTGCCAGCAGCGTAGGGAAGGCGGGGCCGTATGGTGGGGACATTCAGTACTTC. It encodes CASSVGKAGPYGGDIQYF.

The chain has TRBV10-1 and TRBJ2-5; no firm D call. Per germline, CDR1 WNHNN and CDR2 SYGVQD (reference sequence). The CDR3 has 12 residues. The V gene lost 10 bases and the J gene lost 2 bases, with 11 bases spanning the gap. In DNA, the CDR3 is TGCGCCATCGAGAAAGGACAAGAGACCCAGTACTTC. It codes for CAIEKGQETQYF.

This chain uses TRBV4-1 with TRBJ2-3; D remains unclear. Trimming cost V 2 bases and J 6 bases, with 6 bases left between them. CDR1 is MGHRA, CDR2 YSYEKL, per germline. The CDR3 has 12 amino acids. CDR3 DNA: TGCGCCAGCAGCCAAACGATGGATACGCAGTATTTT. Translation gives CASSQTMDTQYF.

The chain couples TRBV4-1 to TRBJ2-7, with D possibly called TRBD1 or TRBD2 (6 bases each). The germline V and J ends were trimmed by 3 bases and 2 bases, with 14 bases remaining between them. The germline V gene has CDR1 MGHRA and CDR2 YSYEKL. This CDR3 is 15 amino acids long. The CDR3 region is CASSHPTEGAYEQYF. The CDR3 DNA sequence: TGCGCCAGCAGCCACCCCACGGAGGGGGCCTACGAGCAGTACTTC.

V usage is TRBV5-1 and J usage is TRBJ1-4; D ambiguous. The V gene lost 3 bases and the J gene lost 8 bases, with 11 bases spanning the gap. The CDR3 contains 13 residues. CDR1 is SGHRS, CDR2 YFSETQ, per germline. CDR3 DNA: TGCGCCAGCAGCTCCACAGAGGCGGAAAAACTGTTTTTT. Its protein product is CASSSTEAEKLFF.

This chain uses TRBV7-2 with TRBJ2-7; D is possibly TRBD2 (6 bases). Germline V gives CDR1 SGHTA, CDR2 FQGNSA. There are 16 residues in the CDR3. V was shortened by 5 bases and J by 0 bases, with 17 bases between the two germline ends. The CDR3 sequence is CASSPGPGLSSYEQYF. DNA of the CDR3: TGTGCCAGCAGCCCAGGGCCGGGACTCAGCTCCTACGAGCAGTACTTC.